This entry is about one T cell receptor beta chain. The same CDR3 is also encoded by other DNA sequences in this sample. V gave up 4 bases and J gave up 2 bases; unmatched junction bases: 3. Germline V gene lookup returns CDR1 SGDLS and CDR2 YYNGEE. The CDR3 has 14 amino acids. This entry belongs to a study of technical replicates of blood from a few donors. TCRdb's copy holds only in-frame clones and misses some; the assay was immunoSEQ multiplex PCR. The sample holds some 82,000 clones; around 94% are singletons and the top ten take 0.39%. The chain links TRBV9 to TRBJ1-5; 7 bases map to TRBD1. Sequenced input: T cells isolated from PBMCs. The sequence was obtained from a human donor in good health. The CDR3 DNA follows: TGTGCCAGCAGCCCTACAGGGGGCAATCAGCCCCAGCATTTT. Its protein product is CASSPTGGNQPQHF. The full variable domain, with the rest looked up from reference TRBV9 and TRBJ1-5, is DSGVTQTPKHLITATGQRVTLRCSPRSGDLSVYWYQQSLDQGLQFLIQYYNGEERAKGNILERFSAQQFPDLHSELNLSSLELGDSALYFCASSPTGGNQPQHFGDGTRLSIL.